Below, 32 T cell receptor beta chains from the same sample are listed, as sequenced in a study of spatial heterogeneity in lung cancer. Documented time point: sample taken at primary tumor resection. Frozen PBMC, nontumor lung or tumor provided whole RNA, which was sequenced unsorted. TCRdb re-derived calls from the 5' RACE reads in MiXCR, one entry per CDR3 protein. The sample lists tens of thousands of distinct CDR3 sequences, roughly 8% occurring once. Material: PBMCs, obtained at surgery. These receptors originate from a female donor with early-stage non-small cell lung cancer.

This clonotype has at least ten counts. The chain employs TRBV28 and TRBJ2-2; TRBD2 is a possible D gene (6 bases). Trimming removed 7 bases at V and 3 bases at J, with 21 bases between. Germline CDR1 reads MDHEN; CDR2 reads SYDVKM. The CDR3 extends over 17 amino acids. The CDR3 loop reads CASTLSSAEGDTGELFF. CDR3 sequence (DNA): TGTGCCAGCACCCTCAGCTCAGCGGAGGGCGACACCGGGGAGCTGTTTTTT.

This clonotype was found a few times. The CDR3 reads CASSLAEGGNSGANVLTF. The CDR3 DNA follows: TGCGCCAGCAGCTTGGCCGAGGGAGGGAACTCTGGGGCCAACGTCCTGACTTTC. The chain recombines TRBV5-1 with TRBJ2-6, with TRBD2 identical over 7 bases. The V segment lost 0 bases and the J segment 0 bases; nucleotides outside the gene matches: 6. Per the germline V gene, CDR1 is SGHRS and CDR2 is YFSETQ. CDR3 length: 18 amino acids.

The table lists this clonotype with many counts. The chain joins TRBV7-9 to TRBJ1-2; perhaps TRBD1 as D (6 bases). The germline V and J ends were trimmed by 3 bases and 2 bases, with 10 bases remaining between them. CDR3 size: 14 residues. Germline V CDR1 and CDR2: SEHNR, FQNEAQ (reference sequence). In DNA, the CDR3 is TGTGCCAGCAGCTTTGGGGGCCTCAACTATGGCTACACCTTC. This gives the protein CASSFGGLNYGYTF.

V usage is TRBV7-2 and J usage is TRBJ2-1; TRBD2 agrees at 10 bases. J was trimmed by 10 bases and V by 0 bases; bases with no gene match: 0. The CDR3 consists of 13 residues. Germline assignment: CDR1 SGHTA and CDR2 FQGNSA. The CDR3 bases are TGTGCCAGCAGCTTAGCGGGACTAGCGGAGCAGTTCTTC. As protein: CASSLAGLAEQFF. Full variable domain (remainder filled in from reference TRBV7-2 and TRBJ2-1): GAGVSQSPSNKVTEKGKDVELRCDPISGHTALYWYRQSLGQGLEFLIYFQGNSAPDKSGLPSDRFSAERTGGSVSTLTIQRTQQEDSAVYLCASSLAGLAEQFFGPGTRLTVL.

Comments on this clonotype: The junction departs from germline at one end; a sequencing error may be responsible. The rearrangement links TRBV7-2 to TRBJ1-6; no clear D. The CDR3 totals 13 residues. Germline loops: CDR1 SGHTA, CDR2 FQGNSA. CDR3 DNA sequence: TGTGCCGGCAGCTCCCAAGGCGTTTCACCCCTCCACTTT. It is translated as CAGSSQGVSPLHF.

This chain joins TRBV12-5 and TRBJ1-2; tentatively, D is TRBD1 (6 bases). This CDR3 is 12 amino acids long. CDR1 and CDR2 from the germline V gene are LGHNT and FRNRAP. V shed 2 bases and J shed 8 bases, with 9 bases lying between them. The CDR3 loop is CASGLTGLGYTF. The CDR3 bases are TGTGCTAGTGGTTTGACAGGGCTCGGCTACACCTTC.

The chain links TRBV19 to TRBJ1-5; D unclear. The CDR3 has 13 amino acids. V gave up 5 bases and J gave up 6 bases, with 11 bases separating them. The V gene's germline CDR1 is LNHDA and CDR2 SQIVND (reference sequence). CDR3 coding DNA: TGTGCCAGTAGTTCCCAGTGGGGTCAGCCCCAGCATTTT. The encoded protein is CASSSQWGQPQHF.

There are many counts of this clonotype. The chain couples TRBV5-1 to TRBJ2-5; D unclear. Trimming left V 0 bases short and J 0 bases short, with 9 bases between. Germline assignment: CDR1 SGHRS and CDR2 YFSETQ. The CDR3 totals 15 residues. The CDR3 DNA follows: TGCGCCAGCAGCTTGGCCGTCGGAAACCAAGAGACCCAGTACTTC. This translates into CASSLAVGNQETQYF. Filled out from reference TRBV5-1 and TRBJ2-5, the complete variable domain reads KAGVTQTPRYLIKTRGQQVTLSCSPISGHRSVSWYQQTPGQGLQFLFEYFSETQRNKGNFPGRFSGRQFSNSRSEMNVSTLELGDSALYLCASSLAVGNQETQYFGPGTRLLVL.

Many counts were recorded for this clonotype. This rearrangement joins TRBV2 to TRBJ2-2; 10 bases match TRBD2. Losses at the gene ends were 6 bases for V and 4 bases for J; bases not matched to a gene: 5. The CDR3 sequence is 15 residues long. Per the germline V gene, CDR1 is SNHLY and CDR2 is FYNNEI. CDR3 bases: TGTGCCAGCAGGGAGCGGGAGGGAGGCACCGGGGAGCTGTTTTTT. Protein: CASREREGGTGELFF. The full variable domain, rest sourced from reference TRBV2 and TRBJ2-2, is EPEVTQTPSHQVTQMGQEVILRCVPISNHLYFYWYRQILGQKVEFLVSFYNNEISEKSEIFDDQFSVERPDGSNFTLKIRSTKLEDSAMYFCASREREGGTGELFFGEGSRLTVL.

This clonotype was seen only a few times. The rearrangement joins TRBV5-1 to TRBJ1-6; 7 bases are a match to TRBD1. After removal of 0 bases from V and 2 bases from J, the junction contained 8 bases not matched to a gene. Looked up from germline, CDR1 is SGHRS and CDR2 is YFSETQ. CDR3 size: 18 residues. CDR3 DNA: TGCGCCAGCAGCTTGGAGGGGACAGTATCCGCCTATAATTCACCCCTCCACTTT. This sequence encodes CASSLEGTVSAYNSPLHF. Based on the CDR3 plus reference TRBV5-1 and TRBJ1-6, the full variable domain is KAGVTQTPRYLIKTRGQQVTLSCSPISGHRSVSWYQQTPGQGLQFLFEYFSETQRNKGNFPGRFSGRQFSNSRSEMNVSTLELGDSALYLCASSLEGTVSAYNSPLHFGNGTRLTVT.

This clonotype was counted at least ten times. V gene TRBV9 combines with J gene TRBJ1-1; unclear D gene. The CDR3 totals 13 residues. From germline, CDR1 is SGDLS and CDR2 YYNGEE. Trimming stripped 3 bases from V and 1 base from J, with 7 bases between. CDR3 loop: CASSALKNTEAFF. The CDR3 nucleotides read TGTGCCAGCAGCGCCCTTAAGAACACTGAAGCTTTCTTT.

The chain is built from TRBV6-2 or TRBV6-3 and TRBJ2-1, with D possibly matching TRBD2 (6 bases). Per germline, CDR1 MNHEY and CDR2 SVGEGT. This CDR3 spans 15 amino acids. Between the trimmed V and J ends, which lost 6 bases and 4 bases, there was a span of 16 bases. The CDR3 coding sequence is TGTGCCAGCAGACCCGGGGTAGCGGTATACAATGAGCAGTTCTTC. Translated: CASRPGVAVYNEQFF.

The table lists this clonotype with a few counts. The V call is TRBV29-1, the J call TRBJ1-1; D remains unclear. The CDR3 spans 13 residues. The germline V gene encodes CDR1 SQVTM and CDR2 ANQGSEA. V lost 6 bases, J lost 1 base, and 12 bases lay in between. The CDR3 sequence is CSVTGDGNTEAFF. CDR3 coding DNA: TGCAGCGTAACGGGCGATGGGAACACTGAAGCTTTCTTT.

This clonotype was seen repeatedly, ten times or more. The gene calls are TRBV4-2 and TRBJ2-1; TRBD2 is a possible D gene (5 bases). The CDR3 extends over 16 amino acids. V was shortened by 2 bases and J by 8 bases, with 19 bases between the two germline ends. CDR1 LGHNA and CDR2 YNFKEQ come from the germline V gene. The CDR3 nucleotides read TGTGCCAGCAGCCAACCCCCCGAAGGTTCCGGGGATGAGCAGTTCTTC. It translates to CASSQPPEGSGDEQFF.

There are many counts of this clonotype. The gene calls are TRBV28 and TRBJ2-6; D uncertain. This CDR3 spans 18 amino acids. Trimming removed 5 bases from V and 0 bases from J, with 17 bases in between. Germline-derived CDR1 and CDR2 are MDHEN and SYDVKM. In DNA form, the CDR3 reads TGTGCCAGCAGTACCCGGACGAGTGCGACCTCTGGGGCCAACGTCCTGACTTTC. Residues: CASSTRTSATSGANVLTF.

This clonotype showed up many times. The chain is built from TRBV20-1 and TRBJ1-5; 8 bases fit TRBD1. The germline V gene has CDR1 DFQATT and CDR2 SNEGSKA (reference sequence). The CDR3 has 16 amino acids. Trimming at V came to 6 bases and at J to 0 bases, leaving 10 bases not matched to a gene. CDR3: CSADGQGEDSNQPQHF. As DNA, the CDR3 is TGCAGTGCGGACGGACAGGGCGAGGATAGCAATCAGCCCCAGCATTTT.

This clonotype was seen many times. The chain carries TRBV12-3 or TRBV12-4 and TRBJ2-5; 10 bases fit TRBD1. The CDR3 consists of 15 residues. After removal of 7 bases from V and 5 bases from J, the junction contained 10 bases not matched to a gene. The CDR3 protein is CASTPRTGGSETQYF. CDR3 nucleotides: TGTGCCAGCACCCCCCGGACAGGGGGAAGTGAGACCCAGTACTTC.

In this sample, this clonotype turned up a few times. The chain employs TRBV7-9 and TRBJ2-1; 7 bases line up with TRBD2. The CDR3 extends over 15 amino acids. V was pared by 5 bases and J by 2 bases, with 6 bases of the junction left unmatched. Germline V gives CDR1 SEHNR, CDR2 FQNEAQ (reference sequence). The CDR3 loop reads CASSPRLATYNEQFF. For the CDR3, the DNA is TGTGCCAGCAGCCCACGACTAGCCACCTACAATGAGCAGTTCTTC.

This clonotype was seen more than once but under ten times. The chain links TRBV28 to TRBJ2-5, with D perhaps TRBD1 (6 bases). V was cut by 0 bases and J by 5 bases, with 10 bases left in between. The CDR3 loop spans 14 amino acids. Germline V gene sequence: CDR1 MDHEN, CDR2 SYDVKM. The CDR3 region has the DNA TGTGCCAGCAGTTTATGGACAGGCGGCGAGACCCAGTACTTC. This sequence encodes CASSLWTGGETQYF.

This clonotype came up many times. DNA for the CDR3: TGTGCCAGCGGGACAGATAATTCACCCCTCCACTTT. It is translated as CASGTDNSPLHF. This rearrangement joins TRBV6-1 to TRBJ1-6; 7 positions match TRBD1. This CDR3 spans 12 amino acids. Trimming cost V 8 bases and J 5 bases; bases outside gene matches: 0. The germline V gene encodes CDR1 MNHNS and CDR2 SASEGT.

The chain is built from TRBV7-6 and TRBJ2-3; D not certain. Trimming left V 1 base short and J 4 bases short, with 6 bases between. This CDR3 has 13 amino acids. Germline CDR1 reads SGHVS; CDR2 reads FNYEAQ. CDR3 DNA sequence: TGTGCCAGCAGCTTAGGGGATCCAGATACGCAGTATTTT. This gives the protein CASSLGDPDTQYF.

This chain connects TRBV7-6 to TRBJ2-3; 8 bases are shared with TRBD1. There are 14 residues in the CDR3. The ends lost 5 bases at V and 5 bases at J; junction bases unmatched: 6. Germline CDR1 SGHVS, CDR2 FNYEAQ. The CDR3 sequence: CASSLGQGLDTQYF. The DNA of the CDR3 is TGTGCCAGCAGCCTTGGACAGGGCCTAGATACGCAGTATTTT.

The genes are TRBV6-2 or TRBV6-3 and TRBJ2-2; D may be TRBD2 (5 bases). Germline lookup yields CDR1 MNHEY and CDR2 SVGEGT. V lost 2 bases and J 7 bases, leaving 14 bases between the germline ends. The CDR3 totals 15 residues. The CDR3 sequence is CASSYGGRRVGELFF. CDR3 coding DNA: TGTGCCAGCAGTTACGGCGGAAGGCGGGTCGGGGAGCTGTTTTTT.

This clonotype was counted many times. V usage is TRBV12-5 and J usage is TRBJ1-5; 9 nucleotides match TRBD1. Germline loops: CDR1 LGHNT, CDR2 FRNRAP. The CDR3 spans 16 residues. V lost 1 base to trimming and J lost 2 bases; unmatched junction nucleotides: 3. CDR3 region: CASGLGTGVGNQPQHF. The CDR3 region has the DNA TGTGCTAGTGGTTTGGGGACAGGGGTCGGCAATCAGCCCCAGCATTTT. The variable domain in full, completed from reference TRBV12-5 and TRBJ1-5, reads DARVTQTPRHKVTEMGQEVTMRCQPILGHNTVFWYRQTMMQGLELLAYFRNRAPLDDSGMPKDRFSAEMPDATLATLKIQPSEPRDSAVYFCASGLGTGVGNQPQHFGDGTRLSIL.

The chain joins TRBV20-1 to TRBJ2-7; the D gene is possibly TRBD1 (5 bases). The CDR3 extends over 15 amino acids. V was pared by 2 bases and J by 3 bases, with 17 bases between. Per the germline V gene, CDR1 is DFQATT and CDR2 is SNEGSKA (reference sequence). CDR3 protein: CSARPETARDYEQYV. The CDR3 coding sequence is TGCAGTGCTAGACCTGAGACGGCCAGGGACTACGAGCAGTACGTC.

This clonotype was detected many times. CDR3 loop: CSARRGNSNQPQHF. CDR3 DNA sequence: TGCAGTGCTAGAAGAGGGAATAGCAATCAGCCCCAGCATTTT. The chain combines TRBV20-1 with TRBJ1-5; D not resolved. CDR3 length equals 14 residues. With 2 bases removed from V and 0 bases from J, the gap between germline ends came to 8 bases. Germline loops: CDR1 DFQATT, CDR2 SNEGSKA (reference sequence).

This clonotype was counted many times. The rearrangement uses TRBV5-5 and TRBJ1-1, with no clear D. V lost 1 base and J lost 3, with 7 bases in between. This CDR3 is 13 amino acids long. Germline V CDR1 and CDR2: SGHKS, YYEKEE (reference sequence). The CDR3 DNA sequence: TGTGCCAGCAGCTTGTCGGTATACACTGAAGCTTTCTTT. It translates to CASSLSVYTEAFF.

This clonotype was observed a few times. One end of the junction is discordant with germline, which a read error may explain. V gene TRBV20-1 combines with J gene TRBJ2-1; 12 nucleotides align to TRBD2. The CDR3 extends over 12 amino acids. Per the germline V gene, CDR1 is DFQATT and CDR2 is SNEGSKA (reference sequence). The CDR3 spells CSATGLAGTLGF. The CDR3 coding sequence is TGCAGTGCTACGGGACTAGCGGGTACCCTGGGATTC.

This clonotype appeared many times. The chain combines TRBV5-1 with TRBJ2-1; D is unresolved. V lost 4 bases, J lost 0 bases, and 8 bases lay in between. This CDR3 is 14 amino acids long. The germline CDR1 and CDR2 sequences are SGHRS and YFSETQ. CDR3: CASSPPGSYNEQFF. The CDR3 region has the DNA TGCGCCAGCAGCCCCCCTGGCTCCTACAATGAGCAGTTCTTC. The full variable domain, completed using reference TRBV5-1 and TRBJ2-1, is KAGVTQTPRYLIKTRGQQVTLSCSPISGHRSVSWYQQTPGQGLQFLFEYFSETQRNKGNFPGRFSGRQFSNSRSEMNVSTLELGDSALYLCASSPPGSYNEQFFGPGTRLTVL.

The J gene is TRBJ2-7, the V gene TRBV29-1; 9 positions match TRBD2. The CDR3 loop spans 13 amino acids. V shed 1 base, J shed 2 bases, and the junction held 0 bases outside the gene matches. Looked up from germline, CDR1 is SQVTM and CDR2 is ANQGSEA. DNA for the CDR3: TGCAGCGTTGAAGCTAGCGGGGCCTACGAGCAGTACTTC. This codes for CSVEASGAYEQYF.

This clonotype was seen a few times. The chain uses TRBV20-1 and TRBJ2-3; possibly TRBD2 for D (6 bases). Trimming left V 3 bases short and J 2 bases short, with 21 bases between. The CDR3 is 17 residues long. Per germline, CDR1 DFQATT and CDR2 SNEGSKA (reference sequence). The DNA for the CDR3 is TGCAGTGCTAGCGCATTGGAGGGATCCGTCCCCACAGATACGCAGTATTTT. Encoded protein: CSASALEGSVPTDTQYF.

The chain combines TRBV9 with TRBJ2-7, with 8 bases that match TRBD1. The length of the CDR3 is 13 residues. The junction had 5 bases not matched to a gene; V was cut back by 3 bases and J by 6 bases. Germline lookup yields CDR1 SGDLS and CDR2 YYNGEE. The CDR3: CASSAVDRGEQYV. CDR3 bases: TGTGCCAGCAGCGCCGTCGACAGGGGCGAGCAGTACGTC.